This entry lists 21 T cell receptor beta chains sequenced from one sample in a study of CD8+ T cells in alopecia areata. TCR sequencing used cDNA made by reverse transcription of extracted RNA. Assay: immunoSEQ multiplex PCR; the TCRdb copy retains only in-frame clones and omits some. The sample lists about 64,000 clones; around 42% were seen once. Treatment meaning: oral pan-JAK inhibitor, 5-10 mg twice daily. Sequencing used CD8+ T cells sorted from blood, obtained at roughly week 38, from a patient treated with tofacitinib. Receptors originate from a human donor with alopecia areata.

This clone appeared a few times. The chain is built from TRBV29-1 and TRBJ1-3; unclear D gene. V was pared by 6 bases and J by 1 base, with 13 bases between. This CDR3 has 14 amino acids. The germline V gene has CDR1 SQVTM and CDR2 ANQGSEA. This CDR3 reads CSVHPAGSGNTIYF. In DNA form, the CDR3 reads TGCAGCGTCCACCCGGCGGGGTCTGGAAACACCATATATTTT.

The rearrangement links TRBV6-6 to TRBJ1-2, with a possible D match to TRBD1 (5 bases). Germline V gene data show CDR1 as MNHNY and CDR2 as SVGAGI (reference sequence). This CDR3 spans 13 amino acids. V was clipped by 2 bases and J by 6 bases, with 10 bases between them. CDR3 nucleotides: TGTGCCAGCAGTTACCGTTCGGGGGATGGCTACACCTTC. The encoded protein is CASSYRSGDGYTF.

This clone was observed a handful of times. This chain uses TRBV4-3 with TRBJ2-5, with a possible D match to TRBD2 (6 bases). The CDR3 is made up of 15 amino acids. CDR1 and CDR2 from the germline V gene are LGHNA and YSLEER. Trimming took 1 base from V and 1 from J, leaving 10 bases between them. In nucleotides, the CDR3 is TGCGCCAGCAGCCAAGGCGGGGCCTCCCAAGAGACCCAGTACTTC. Its protein product is CASSQGGASQETQYF.

This clone was recorded a few times. The rearrangement uses TRBV4-3 and TRBJ2-7, with TRBD2 matching over 8 bases. The length of the CDR3 is 15 residues. CDR1 LGHNA and CDR2 YSLEER come from the germline V gene. Trimming took 1 base from V and 6 from J; bases not matched to a gene: 8. The CDR3 reads CASSQGGLAGGEQYF. The CDR3 region has the DNA TGCGCCAGCAGCCAAGGTGGGCTAGCGGGTGGCGAGCAGTACTTC.

This clone has more than one count but fewer than ten. The DNA of the CDR3 is TGTGCCAGCAGCCCCTCTGGGACAGCAACCTACGAGCAGTACTTC. It codes for CASSPSGTATYEQYF. The V call is TRBV7-3, the J call TRBJ2-7; 7 bases fit TRBD1. The length of the CDR3 is 15 residues. Per the germline V gene, CDR1 is SGHTA and CDR2 is FQGTGA. The ends lost 5 bases at V and 2 bases at J; junction bases unmatched: 9.

The V and J genes are TRBV15 and TRBJ2-1; D perhaps matches TRBD2 (6 bases). The V end was cut by 0 bases, the J end by 5 bases, with 14 bases between. CDR1 is LNHNV, CDR2 YYDKDF, per germline (reference sequence). The CDR3 runs 16 residues. The CDR3 bases are TGTGCCACCAGCAGAGATCGGGCGGGAACCCACAATGAGCAGTTCTTC. The encoded protein is CATSRDRAGTHNEQFF.

The genes are TRBV29-1 and TRBJ2-7; 11 bases map to TRBD2. This CDR3 region has 13 residues. In germline, CDR1 is SQVTM, CDR2 ANQGSEA. The ends lost 6 bases at V and 6 bases at J; junction bases unmatched: 7. The CDR3 DNA reads TGCAGCGTCGCCTTTAGCGGGAGGGCCGAGCAGTACTTC. Its protein product is CSVAFSGRAEQYF.

The chain links TRBV28 to TRBJ2-3; D ambiguous. Germline CDR1 and CDR2: MDHEN and SYDVKM. The CDR3 extends over 13 amino acids. V was pared by 1 base and J by 1 base, with 3 bases between. The CDR3 DNA reads as TGTGCCAGCAGTTTATACCGCACAGATACGCAGTATTTT. Translated: CASSLYRTDTQYF.

The chain is built from TRBV27 and TRBJ2-7; 9 positions match TRBD2. This CDR3 has 18 residues. Germline loops: CDR1 MNHEY, CDR2 SMNVEV (reference sequence). J was trimmed by 4 bases and V by 6 bases; bases with no gene match: 19. For the CDR3, the DNA is TGTGCCAGCAGCGTGCGGGTAGCGGGAGCGTGGGGATCGTACGAGCAGTACTTC. This gives the protein CASSVRVAGAWGSYEQYF.

The chain is built from TRBV11-2 and TRBJ2-4, with TRBD2 as a possible D gene (6 bases). The CDR3 has 16 amino acids. Trimming took 10 bases from V and 2 from J, leaving 21 bases between them. CDR1 is SGHAT, CDR2 FQNNGV, per germline. CDR3 protein: CATRGTLEGSKNIQYF. For the CDR3, the DNA is TGTGCCACCCGGGGGACTCTAGAGGGGTCCAAAAACATTCAGTACTTC.

The chain carries TRBV9 and TRBJ2-5; TRBD2 matches 7 bases. V shed 3 bases and J 4 bases; nucleotides not matched to a gene: 9. This CDR3 spans 15 amino acids. Germline lookup yields CDR1 SGDLS and CDR2 YYNGEE. CDR3 DNA: TGTGCCAGCAGCGACTCGGGAGGAAGGGCAGAGACCCAGTACTTC. Translating it yields CASSDSGGRAETQYF.

This chain connects TRBV4-3 to TRBJ1-1; D perhaps matches TRBD1 (5 bases). V dropped 0 bases and J dropped 2 bases, with 10 bases sitting between them. Germline CDR1 is LGHNA and CDR2 is YSLEER. The CDR3 extends over 15 amino acids. The CDR3, as DNA: TGCGCCAGCAGCCAAGAATGGGGCATAAACACTGAAGCTTTCTTT. Translating it yields CASSQEWGINTEAFF.

The sample holds a few counts of this clone. The gene calls are TRBV7-9 and TRBJ2-7; maybe TRBD2 (5 bases). CDR3 length: 14 residues. V was clipped by 3 bases and J by 3 bases, with 12 bases between them. The germline V gene encodes CDR1 SEHNR and CDR2 FQNEAQ (reference sequence). DNA for the CDR3: TGTGCCAGCAGCTTTTTGTCCAGCGGCTACGAGCAGTACTTC. Translated: CASSFLSSGYEQYF.

The chain joins TRBV11-2 to TRBJ2-1; 8 bases align to TRBD2. Germline V gene lookup returns CDR1 SGHAT and CDR2 FQNNGV. The V gene end was trimmed by 1 base and the J gene end by 5 bases; junction bases not matched to a gene: 7. The CDR3 has 16 amino acids. The CDR3 coding sequence is TGTGCCAGCAGCTTAGGCCTAGCGGGTTCAGACAATGAGCAGTTCTTC. Its protein is CASSLGLAGSDNEQFF.

In this sample, this clone turned up a few times. The rearrangement links TRBV7-9 to TRBJ2-1, with 11 bases that match TRBD2. Trimming took 11 bases from V and 10 from J; bases not matched to a gene: 10. Germline lookup yields CDR1 SEHNR and CDR2 FQNEAQ (reference sequence). The CDR3 runs to 13 residues. The CDR3: CALVTSGDPEQFF. CDR3 in DNA: TGTGCCTTGGTGACTAGCGGGGACCCGGAGCAGTTCTTC.

The chain has TRBV19 and TRBJ2-3, with 11 bases aligning to TRBD2. Germline CDR1 and CDR2: LNHDA and SQIVND (reference sequence). The CDR3 is made up of 15 amino acids. V gave up 5 bases and J gave up 6 bases; unmatched junction bases: 7. DNA for the CDR3: TGTGCCAGTAGTCCCACTAGCGGGAGTACCGATACGCAGTATTTT. It codes for CASSPTSGSTDTQYF.

The J gene is TRBJ2-3, the V gene TRBV4-3; 13 nucleotides agree with TRBD2. V was pared by 4 bases and J by 4 bases, with 11 bases of the junction left unmatched. The CDR3 is 18 residues long. CDR1 is LGHNA and CDR2 is YSLEER in the germline V gene. The chain's CDR3 is CASSPRTSGSSLADTQYF. The CDR3 DNA follows: TGCGCCAGCAGCCCCCGGACTAGCGGGAGTAGTTTGGCAGATACGCAGTATTTT.

V usage is TRBV7-9 and J usage is TRBJ2-5; 12 bases map to TRBD2. Germline V CDR1 and CDR2: SEHNR, FQNEAQ (reference sequence). The V segment lost 5 bases and the J segment 0 bases; nucleotides outside the gene matches: 4. The CDR3 is 16 residues long. The CDR3 region is CASSPRTSGDQETQYF. The CDR3 DNA follows: TGTGCCAGCAGCCCGAGGACTAGCGGGGACCAAGAGACCCAGTACTTC.

This clone was detected only a few times. This rearrangement joins TRBV30 to TRBJ1-2; TRBD1 matches at 9 bases. The junction had 4 bases not matched to a gene; V was cut back by 4 bases and J by 4 bases. This CDR3 region has 13 residues. Looked up from germline, CDR1 is GTSNPN and CDR2 is SVGIG (reference sequence). In nucleotides, the CDR3 is TGTGCCTGGACCACAGGGGGCTTCTATGGCTACACCTTC. Its protein product is CAWTTGGFYGYTF.

This clone was observed a few times. The chain combines TRBV6-6 with TRBJ2-1, with D perhaps TRBD1 (5 bases). The V and J ends lost 6 bases and 0 bases respectively, with 12 bases between them. This CDR3 comprises 15 residues. Per the germline V gene, CDR1 is MNHNY and CDR2 is SVGAGI (reference sequence). The CDR3 loop reads CASSDKGLSYNEQFF. In DNA form, the CDR3 reads TGTGCCAGCAGCGACAAGGGGCTCTCCTACAATGAGCAGTTCTTC.

The chain links TRBV6-5 to TRBJ2-1; D is undetermined. The CDR3 length is 14 residues. Trimming stripped 5 bases from V and 5 bases from J, with 13 bases between. Germline V lookup: CDR1 MNHEY, CDR2 SVGAGI. Written as DNA, the CDR3 is TGTGCCAGCAGTGAATGGTTCAGGAACAATGAGCAGTTCTTC. Its protein product is CASSEWFRNNEQFF.